The 27 T cell receptor beta chains listed next were all sequenced from one sample in a study of post-analysis software for immune sequencing data. Unique-molecular-identifier-tagged TCR beta cDNA libraries were used. TCRdb processed the PCR reads anew with MiXCR; each CDR3 protein has one entry. The top ten hold about 4.8% of the sample, which has hundreds of thousands of distinct CDR3 sequences, about 50% seen once. Study-wide results and caveats: About 5 TRBV segments (TRBV5-6, TRBV5-1 and TRBV20-1 among them) occurred more frequently in patients than in controls.

These TCRs are of unknown antigen specificity. Sequencing used blood. The origin of the receptors is a girl under 18 with multiple sclerosis.

J is TRBJ2-7 and V is TRBV7-3, with D perhaps matching TRBD2 (5 bases). This CDR3 is 13 amino acids long. The V and J ends lost 4 bases and 3 bases respectively, with 10 bases between them. Germline loops: CDR1 SGHTA, CDR2 FQGTGA. The CDR3 reads CASSYGIYYEQYF. Here the CDR3 DNA reads TGTGCCAGCAGCTACGGGATCTACTACGAGCAGTACTTC.

This clonotype was picked up one time. J is TRBJ1-2 and V is TRBV10-3; D gene ambiguous. CDR3 size: 12 residues. From germline, CDR1 is ENHRY and CDR2 SYGVKD. V was trimmed by 1 base and J by 3 bases, leaving 3 bases between them. DNA for the CDR3: TGTGCCATCAGTGAGTACGACTATGGCTACACCTTC. Translation gives CAISEYDYGYTF.

The chain joins TRBV4-1 to TRBJ1-2; D unclear. V lost 1 base and J 2 bases, leaving 11 bases between the germline ends. The CDR3 has 15 residues. Germline assignment: CDR1 MGHRA and CDR2 YSYEKL. The CDR3 protein is CASSQGRRANYGYTF. In nucleotides, the CDR3 is TGCGCCAGCAGCCAAGGTCGGAGGGCAAACTATGGCTACACCTTC.

The V gene is TRBV12-3 or TRBV12-4, the J gene TRBJ2-5, with 8 bases aligning to TRBD2. The CDR3 loop spans 15 amino acids. V lost 3 bases to trimming and J lost 7 bases; unmatched junction nucleotides: 10. The CDR3 spells CASSLSDSGARTQYF. In DNA, the CDR3 is TGTGCCAGCAGTTTGAGCGATAGCGGGGCCCGGACCCAGTACTTC.

The V and J genes are TRBV9 and TRBJ2-5; D might be TRBD1 or TRBD2, each matching 7 bases. Germline CDR1 is SGDLS and CDR2 is YYNGEE. The CDR3 is 16 residues long. V gave up 5 bases and J gave up 4 bases, with 21 bases separating them. The CDR3 is CASSPRGGRIGETQYF. The CDR3, as DNA: TGTGCCAGCAGTCCCAGGGGGGGGCGAATCGGAGAGACCCAGTACTTC. Full variable domain (remainder filled in from reference TRBV9 and TRBJ2-5): DSGVTQTPKHLITATGQRVTLRCSPRSGDLSVYWYQQSLDQGLQFLIQYYNGEERAKGNILERFSAQQFPDLHSELNLSSLELGDSALYFCASSPRGGRIGETQYFGPGTRLLVL.

This chain connects TRBV9 to TRBJ2-1; D gene unclear. In germline, CDR1 is SGDLS, CDR2 YYNGEE. V lost 4 bases and J lost 5, with 16 bases in between. The CDR3 is made up of 15 amino acids. This CDR3 is CASSSLALGHNEQFF. CDR3 nucleotides: TGTGCCAGCAGCTCCTTAGCTCTTGGACACAATGAGCAGTTCTTC.

Regarding this clonotype: A much more abundant neighbour one base away suggests this may be a read error. The CDR3 loop reads CTSSPRNTEAFF. The CDR3 DNA reads as TGTACCAGCTCGCCGAGGAACACTGAAGCTTTCTTT. The J gene is TRBJ1-1, the V gene TRBV18; D unclear. The CDR3 consists of 12 residues. Germline values: CDR1 KGHSH, CDR2 LQKENI.

The J gene is TRBJ2-3, the V gene TRBV5-1; 8 bases line up with TRBD2. Germline lookup yields CDR1 SGHRS and CDR2 YFSETQ. The V segment lost 0 bases and the J segment 6 bases; nucleotides outside the gene matches: 9. CDR3 length: 16 residues. The CDR3, as DNA: TGCGCCAGCAGCTTGGTATCGGGTAGCGGGGAGGATACGCAGTATTTT. It encodes CASSLVSGSGEDTQYF. Supplemented by reference TRBV5-1 and TRBJ2-3, the full variable domain reads KAGVTQTPRYLIKTRGQQVTLSCSPISGHRSVSWYQQTPGQGLQFLFEYFSETQRNKGNFPGRFSGRQFSNSRSEMNVSTLELGDSALYLCASSLVSGSGEDTQYFGPGTRLTVL.

The chain joins TRBV7-2 to TRBJ2-1, with TRBD1 as a possible D gene (6 bases). From germline, CDR1 is SGHTA and CDR2 FQGNSA. The CDR3 length is 15 residues. Trimming removed 1 base from V and 10 bases from J, with 17 bases in between. The CDR3 here is CASSLDHRVGFEQFF. Written as DNA, the CDR3 is TGTGCCAGCAGCTTAGATCACAGGGTCGGATTCGAGCAGTTCTTC. The whole variable domain, filled in from reference TRBV7-2 and TRBJ2-1, reads GAGVSQSPSNKVTEKGKDVELRCDPISGHTALYWYRQSLGQGLEFLIYFQGNSAPDKSGLPSDRFSAERTGGSVSTLTIQRTQQEDSAVYLCASSLDHRVGFEQFFGPGTRLTVL.

V is TRBV6-1 and J is TRBJ1-2, with D uncertain. CDR1 and CDR2 from the germline V gene are MNHNS and SASEGT. The CDR3 sequence is 14 residues long. With 7 bases removed from V and 4 bases from J, the gap between germline ends came to 16 bases. The CDR3 DNA sequence: TGTGCCAGCATCACAGACTCAGTTGCCTATGGCTACACCTTC. This sequence encodes CASITDSVAYGYTF.

This clonotype has just a few counts. The V gene is TRBV29-1, the J gene TRBJ2-7; 7 bases fit TRBD1. The germline V gene has CDR1 SQVTM and CDR2 ANQGSEA. J was trimmed by 2 bases and V by 7 bases; bases with no gene match: 11. The CDR3 sequence is 14 residues long. CDR3 sequence: CSALRQGSTYEQYF. CDR3 nucleotides: TGCAGCGCCCTTAGACAGGGCTCCACCTACGAGCAGTACTTC.

A single count supports this clonotype. The chain carries TRBV7-6 and TRBJ2-3, with 12 positions matching TRBD2. Germline V gives CDR1 SGHVS, CDR2 FNYEAQ. CDR3 length equals 17 residues. The V and J ends lost 5 bases and 2 bases, in that order; junction bases with no gene match: 8. CDR3 in amino acids: CASSLLAGGHPTDTQYF. In DNA, the CDR3 is TGTGCCAGCAGCCTACTAGCGGGGGGCCATCCCACAGATACGCAGTATTTT.

The CDR3 loop reads CASRRTANEAFF. In nucleotides, the CDR3 is TGTGCCAGCAGGCGGACAGCGAATGAAGCTTTCTTT. The J gene is TRBJ1-1, the V gene TRBV3-1; D possibly corresponds to TRBD1 (6 bases). Trimming took off 6 bases at V and 7 bases at J, with 12 bases between the two ends. The CDR3 has 12 residues. Germline CDR1 is LGHDT and CDR2 is YNNKEL (reference sequence). The full variable domain, its missing parts supplied by reference TRBV3-1 and TRBJ1-1, is DTAVSQTPKYLVTQMGNDKSIKCEQNLGHDTMYWYKQDSKKFLKIMFSYNNKELIINETVPNRFSPKSPDKAHLNLHINSLELGDSAVYFCASRRTANEAFFGQGTRLTVV.

This rearrangement joins TRBV7-9 to TRBJ1-2; TRBD1 agrees at 8 bases. The CDR3 runs to 15 residues. The germline V gene encodes CDR1 SEHNR and CDR2 FQNEAQ (reference sequence). V gave up 2 bases and J gave up 8 bases; unmatched junction bases: 10. The CDR3 DNA sequence: TGTGCCAGCAGCTTACGTTCAGGGGGCGCGGGAGGCTACACCTTC. Its translation is CASSLRSGGAGGYTF.

CDR3 sequence: CGATGGSYEQYF. The CDR3, as DNA: TGCGGGGCGACAGGGGGCTCCTACGAGCAGTACTTC. J is TRBJ2-7 and V is TRBV20-1, with 9 positions matching TRBD1. The CDR3 has 12 amino acids. Per the germline V gene, CDR1 is DFQATT and CDR2 is SNEGSKA (reference sequence).

This clonotype was observed a handful of times. The chain uses TRBV6-4 and TRBJ2-1, with 7 bases matching TRBD1. V lost 0 bases and J lost 2; bases outside the gene matches: 4. This CDR3 is built from 16 residues. The germline V gene has CDR1 MRHNA and CDR2 SNTAGT. This chain's CDR3 is CASSDSLGGPYNEQFF. In nucleotides, the CDR3 is TGTGCCAGCAGTGACTCGTTAGGGGGCCCCTACAATGAGCAGTTCTTC.

The rearrangement joins TRBV20-1 to TRBJ2-1; D is possibly TRBD2 (5 bases). V dropped 3 bases and J dropped 7 bases, with 10 bases sitting between them. The CDR3 sequence is 12 residues long. CDR1 and CDR2 from the germline V gene are DFQATT and SNEGSKA (reference sequence). CDR3 nucleotide sequence: TGCAGTGCTAGGAAGTTAGCGAATGAGCAGTTCTTC. Translated: CSARKLANEQFF.

V usage is TRBV28 and J usage is TRBJ2-1; 12 bases are shared with TRBD2. Unmatched junction bases numbered 6, after V lost 2 bases and J lost 1 base. The germline gives CDR1 MDHEN, CDR2 SYDVKM. The CDR3 covers 18 residues. CDR3 loop: CASSLRPSGRASYNEQFF. The CDR3 DNA reads as TGTGCCAGCAGTTTAAGGCCTAGCGGGAGGGCGTCCTACAATGAGCAGTTCTTC.

This chain joins TRBV7-8 and TRBJ2-7; TRBD1 might be the D (5 bases). The germline V gene encodes CDR1 SGHVS and CDR2 FQNEAQ. The V gene lost 7 bases and the J gene lost 6 bases, with 19 bases spanning the gap. There are 14 residues in the CDR3. CDR3 residues: CASTSTAIQGEQYF. The DNA of the CDR3 is TGTGCCAGCACCTCGACGGCCATCCAGGGCGAGCAGTACTTC. Full variable domain (outside the CDR3, taken from reference TRBV7-8 and TRBJ2-7): GAGVSQSPRYKVAKRGQDVALRCDPISGHVSLFWYQQALGQGPEFLTYFQNEAQLDKSGLPSDRFFAERPEGSVSTLKIQRTQQEDSAVYLCASTSTAIQGEQYFGPGTRLTVT.

The chain combines TRBV10-3 with TRBJ2-3, with 9 nucleotides matching TRBD1. CDR1 is ENHRY and CDR2 is SYGVKD in the germline V gene. V lost 2 bases, J lost 1 base, and 4 bases stayed unmatched. This CDR3 has 16 amino acids. The CDR3 DNA follows: TGTGCCATCAGTGAGGGGACAGGGAGACGCACAGATACGCAGTATTTT. Encoded protein: CAISEGTGRRTDTQYF.

The V call is TRBV7-8, the J call TRBJ2-5; maybe TRBD1 (6 bases). This CDR3 spans 14 amino acids. Trimming took 4 bases from V and 1 from J, leaving 10 bases between them. Germline-derived CDR1 and CDR2 are SGHVS and FQNEAQ. The CDR3 loop is CASSCRDTQETQYF. CDR3 in DNA: TGTGCCAGCAGCTGCCGGGACACCCAAGAGACCCAGTACTTC.

Worth noting for this clonotype: The junction differs from germline at one of its ends, possibly a read error. The chain couples TRBV6-1 to TRBJ2-6; 8 bases are shared with TRBD1. The CDR3 loop spans 17 amino acids. The germline CDR1 and CDR2 sequences are MNHNS and SASEGT. CDR3 sequence reads: CACTRTGRLIGANVRTF. The CDR3 coding sequence is TGTGCCTGTACCCGGACAGGGAGGCTGATTGGGGCCAACGTCCGGACTTTC.

The V call is TRBV12-3 or TRBV12-4, the J call TRBJ2-3; D is ambiguous. This CDR3 has 14 residues. Deletions cut 2 bases from V and 2 bases from J, with 8 bases between. For the CDR3, the DNA is TGTGCCAGCAGTTTAAGGAACCCCACAGATACGCAGTATTTT. Amino acids: CASSLRNPTDTQYF.

The chain couples TRBV29-1 to TRBJ2-1; 11 nucleotides agree with TRBD2. This CDR3 has 14 amino acids. Germline V gene sequence: CDR1 SQVTM, CDR2 ANQGSEA. The V gene end was trimmed by 5 bases and the J gene end by 4 bases; junction bases not matched to a gene: 4. Here the CDR3 DNA reads TGCAGCGTTCGGACTAGCGGGCGGTACAATGAGCAGTTCTTC. Residues: CSVRTSGRYNEQFF.

The rearrangement uses TRBV5-4 and TRBJ2-1; 14 bases match TRBD2. The V gene end was trimmed by 3 bases and the J gene end by 4 bases; junction bases not matched to a gene: 3. Germline V gene sequence: CDR1 SGHNT, CDR2 YYREEE (reference sequence). This CDR3 has 16 amino acids. The CDR3 region is CASSSRLAGGYNEQFF. The CDR3 bases are TGTGCCAGCAGCTCCCGACTAGCGGGAGGGTACAATGAGCAGTTCTTC.

The CDR3 loop reads CASSRQSTGGLYEQYF. The CDR3 DNA is TGTGCCAGCTCCCGTCAATCGACAGGGGGCCTCTACGAGCAGTACTTC. The chain uses TRBV6-5 and TRBJ2-7; the match to TRBD1 covers 10 bases. Trimming at V came to 8 bases and at J to 3 bases, leaving 13 bases not matched to a gene. The CDR3 is 16 residues long. The germline gives CDR1 MNHEY, CDR2 SVGAGI.

Here the CDR3 DNA reads TGTGCCTGCTCTTTAGTCTTGGGCAGGAAAGCTTTCTTT. This gives the protein CACSLVLGRKAFF. The genes are TRBV27 and TRBJ1-1; D not certain. The CDR3 covers 13 residues. Germline V gene sequence: CDR1 MNHEY, CDR2 SMNVEV (reference sequence). V was trimmed by 11 bases and J by 9 bases, leaving 22 bases between them.